Below are 24 T cell receptor beta chains sequenced from a single sample in a study of blood T cell repertoires in COVID-19 (dated by TCRdb to between 2020 and 2021). The protocol used for the library was the immunoSEQ multiplex PCR assay. TCRdb obtained this table from immuneACCESS and retained in-frame rearrangements with V and J assigned. These tables miss some clones; where compared with another copy, unresolved V genes account for less than half of the shortfall, and the remainder is unexplained. The sample table records under 80,000 clones; 85% to 90% of these occur just once. The top ten clones comprise roughly 1% of the sample. Sequenced material: peripheral blood. The receptors shown here come from a man aged 70-80 years with acute or convalescent COVID-19.

The chain uses TRBV27 and TRBJ1-2; possibly TRBD1 for D (6 bases). CDR3 length: 13 amino acids. V was shortened by 6 bases and J by 8 bases, with 16 bases between the two germline ends. CDR1 and CDR2 from the germline V gene are MNHEY and SMNVEV (reference sequence). The CDR3 region is CASRKEGERGYTF. The CDR3 coding sequence is TGTGCCAGCAGAAAAGAGGGGGAAAGGGGCTACACCTTC.

This clone has just a few counts. The chain is built from TRBV4-1 and TRBJ1-1; possible D gene TRBD1, 6 bases. The germline CDR1 and CDR2 sequences are MGHRA and YSYEKL. This CDR3 comprises 15 residues. The V end lost 4 bases, the J end lost 5 bases, and 17 bases lay between the germline ends. This CDR3 is CASSRDNRVFTEAFF. CDR3 sequence (DNA): TGCGCCAGCAGCCGAGACAACAGGGTTTTTACTGAAGCTTTCTTT.

In its sample, this clone was seen once. The chain joins TRBV7-8 to TRBJ2-6; D remains unclear. Trimming took off 2 bases at V and 2 bases at J, with 16 bases between the two ends. This CDR3 spans 18 amino acids. Germline V CDR1 and CDR2: SGHVS, FQNEAQ. The CDR3 region is CASSLWFFRETGANVLTF. DNA for the CDR3: TGTGCCAGCAGCTTATGGTTCTTTAGAGAGACTGGGGCCAACGTCCTGACTTTC.

This clone has at least ten counts. The CDR3 nucleotides are TGCGCCAGCAGCAGGACAGGGGGCTTCTACAATGAGCAGTTCTTC. Translated, it gives CASSRTGGFYNEQFF. V and J are TRBV5-1 and TRBJ2-1, with 11 bases that match TRBD1. This CDR3 is 15 amino acids long. V shed 4 bases, J shed 3 bases, and the junction held 3 bases outside the gene matches. Germline values: CDR1 SGHRS, CDR2 YFSETQ.

The chain carries TRBV9 and TRBJ2-7; 8 positions match TRBD1. The germline V gene encodes CDR1 SGDLS and CDR2 YYNGEE. V lost 4 bases and J lost 5; bases outside the gene matches: 8. This CDR3 region has 14 residues. This chain's CDR3 is CASSKGQGSDEQYF. CDR3 DNA sequence: TGTGCCAGCAGCAAAGGACAGGGTAGCGACGAGCAGTACTTC.

The chain combines TRBV29-1 with TRBJ2-5; a possible D gene is TRBD1 (6 bases). Germline V CDR1 and CDR2: SQVTM, ANQGSEA. CDR3 length: 13 amino acids. Trimming left V 7 bases short and J 4 bases short, with 16 bases between. CDR3 bases: TGCAGCGCCTGTGTAGTCAGGGGAGAGACCCAGTACTTC. It translates to CSACVVRGETQYF. Looking up the rest from reference TRBV29-1 and TRBJ2-5 gives the full variable domain: SAVISQKPSRDICQRGTSLTIQCQVDSQVTMMFWYRQQPGQSLTLIATANQGSEATYESGFVIDKFPISRPNLTFSTLTVSNMSPEDSSIYLCSACVVRGETQYFGPGTRLLVL.

The rearrangement joins TRBV20-1 to TRBJ1-2; D is uncertain. The length of the CDR3 is 11 residues. Trimming left V 5 bases short and J 8 bases short, with 12 bases between. The germline V gene has CDR1 DFQATT and CDR2 SNEGSKA (reference sequence). The CDR3 is CSAPPPVGYTF. The CDR3 DNA is TGCAGTGCTCCCCCCCCCGTCGGCTACACCTTC.

This chain uses TRBV30 with TRBJ1-3; 7 bases fit TRBD1. The J segment lost 3 bases and the V segment lost 5 bases, leaving 7 bases of the junction unmatched. Germline V gene sequence: CDR1 GTSNPN, CDR2 SVGIG (reference sequence). This CDR3 comprises 14 residues. CDR3 region: CAWGGDSFGNTIYF. DNA of the CDR3: TGTGCCTGGGGGGGGGACAGTTTTGGAAACACCATATATTTT.

This clone appeared a single time. The rearrangement uses TRBV11-2 and TRBJ2-3; 9 nucleotides match TRBD2. This CDR3 has 17 residues. The junction had 8 bases not matched to a gene; V was cut back by 3 bases and J by 1 base. The germline CDR1 and CDR2 sequences are SGHAT and FQNNGV. This chain's CDR3 is CASSLRREGLGTDTQYF. The CDR3 coding sequence is TGTGCCAGCAGCTTGAGGCGGGAGGGCCTTGGCACAGATACGCAGTATTTT.

V and J are TRBV19 and TRBJ1-4; a weak D match, TRBD1 (5 bases). CDR1 LNHDA and CDR2 SQIVND come from the germline V gene (reference sequence). This CDR3 is built from 15 residues. Trimming shortened V by 8 bases and J by 8 bases, and 21 bases separated the two germline ends. The CDR3 DNA sequence: TGTGCCAGTGACGTCCGAGGAGGGGTAGGAGAAAAACTGTTTTTT. Translated: CASDVRGGVGEKLFF.

This chain joins TRBV19 and TRBJ2-7; possible D gene TRBD2, 6 bases. Between the trimmed V and J ends, which lost 8 bases and 6 bases, there was a span of 17 bases. Germline V gene data show CDR1 as LNHDA and CDR2 as SQIVND (reference sequence). The CDR3 has 13 amino acids. The CDR3 region is CASREGGVGEQYF. The DNA of the CDR3 is TGTGCCAGTCGAGAAGGCGGGGTAGGCGAGCAGTACTTC. Full variable domain (outside the CDR3, taken from reference TRBV19 and TRBJ2-7): DGGITQSPKYLFRKEGQNVTLSCEQNLNHDAMYWYRQDPGQGLRLIYYSQIVNDFQKGDIAEGYSVSREKKESFPLTVTSAQKNPTAFYLCASREGGVGEQYFGPGTRLTVT.

The chain combines TRBV6-5 with TRBJ2-1; 11 positions agree with TRBD2. CDR3 length: 14 residues. CDR1 is MNHEY and CDR2 is SVGAGI in the germline V gene. V lost 7 bases and J lost 4; bases outside the gene matches: 3. In nucleotides, the CDR3 is TGTGCCAGCAAAAGGACTAGCGGGTACAATGAGCAGTTCTTC. Protein sequence: CASKRTSGYNEQFF.

This sequence joins TRBV5-1 and TRBJ2-6; D perhaps matches TRBD1 (5 bases). The V gene lost 4 bases and the J gene lost 4 bases, with 12 bases spanning the gap. The germline gives CDR1 SGHRS, CDR2 YFSETQ. This CDR3 is 15 amino acids long. The CDR3 region has the DNA TGCGCCAGCAGCCTCCAGGGTACGGGGGCCAACGTCCTGACTTTC. Protein: CASSLQGTGANVLTF.

V gene TRBV14 combines with J gene TRBJ1-1, with 9 bases fitting TRBD1. The CDR3 loop spans 16 amino acids. Germline-derived CDR1 and CDR2 are SGHDN and FVKESK. V lost 5 bases, J lost 0 bases, and 7 bases stayed unmatched. Written as DNA, the CDR3 is TGTGCCAGCAGCAACCGGGACAGGGCATTGAACACTGAAGCTTTCTTT. Its translation: CASSNRDRALNTEAFF. Full variable domain (remainder filled in from reference TRBV14 and TRBJ1-1): EAGVTQFPSHSVIEKGQTVTLRCDPISGHDNLYWYRRVMGKEIKFLLHFVKESKQDESGMPNNRFLAERTGGTYSTLKVQPAELEDSGVYFCASSNRDRALNTEAFFGQGTRLTVV.

The gene calls are TRBV6-5 and TRBJ1-4; D call uncertain. Germline V lookup: CDR1 MNHEY, CDR2 SVGAGI. Trimming removed 0 bases at V and 6 bases at J, with 11 bases between. CDR3 size: 15 residues. Here the CDR3 DNA reads TGTGCCAGCAGTTACTCGTCCAGTCGGGATGAAAAACTGTTTTTT. It encodes CASSYSSSRDEKLFF.

The chain links TRBV7-9 to TRBJ2-3; 12 bases align to TRBD2. From germline, CDR1 is SEHNR and CDR2 FQNEAQ (reference sequence). The CDR3 covers 16 residues. Losses at the gene ends were 2 bases for V and 3 bases for J; bases not matched to a gene: 3. CDR3 DNA sequence: TGTGCCAGCAGCTTACTAGCGGGGGGGCTTACAGATACGCAGTATTTT. It specifies CASSLLAGGLTDTQYF.

This sequence joins TRBV28 and TRBJ2-7; no clear D. V lost 2 bases and J lost 5, with 4 bases in between. The CDR3 sequence is 11 residues long. The germline CDR1 and CDR2 sequences are MDHEN and SYDVKM. Written as DNA, the CDR3 is TGTGCCAGCAGTTTACGGGACGAGCAGTACTTC. Protein sequence: CASSLRDEQYF.

The rearrangement joins TRBV7-2 to TRBJ2-7; D possibly corresponds to TRBD2 (6 bases). Per germline, CDR1 SGHTA and CDR2 FQGNSA. The CDR3 is 13 residues long. Trimming left V 7 bases short and J 3 bases short, with 13 bases between. CDR3 loop: CASKVGGFYEQYF. As DNA, the CDR3 is TGTGCCAGCAAGGTGGGAGGTTTCTACGAGCAGTACTTC.

The genes are TRBV28 and TRBJ1-1, with a weak D call TRBD1 (6 bases). The germline CDR1 and CDR2 sequences are MDHEN and SYDVKM. The CDR3 consists of 14 residues. V was pared by 5 bases and J by 2 bases, with 12 bases between. The chain's CDR3 is CASSLGGGNTEAFF. CDR3 bases: TGTGCCAGCAGTCTAGGGGGGGGAAACACTGAAGCTTTCTTT.

The chain has TRBV3-1 (or the pseudogene TRBV3-2) and TRBJ2-3; maybe TRBD2 (7 bases). Germline values: CDR1 LGHDT, CDR2 YNNKEL (reference sequence). Trimming took 3 bases from V and 6 from J, leaving 13 bases between them. This CDR3 has 14 residues. CDR3 nucleotides: TGTGCCAGCAGCCACCTCGGGGGGCCGGATACGCAGTATTTT. Translating gives CASSHLGGPDTQYF.

V usage is TRBV28 and J usage is TRBJ2-7; TRBD1 aligns across 7 bases. Germline V gene lookup returns CDR1 MDHEN and CDR2 SYDVKM. V was clipped by 7 bases and J by 3 bases; unmatched bases: 12. The CDR3 totals 15 residues. This chain's CDR3 is CASTRGTASYYEQYF. In DNA form, the CDR3 reads TGTGCCAGCACCCGTGGGACAGCTTCCTACTACGAGCAGTACTTC.

This chain uses TRBV10-3 with TRBJ1-3; D not certain. The germline V gene encodes CDR1 ENHRY and CDR2 SYGVKD. The CDR3 length is 16 residues. Trimming pared 2 bases from V and 2 bases from J, leaving 13 bases between. The CDR3 is CAISEGGMRTGNTIYF. The CDR3, as DNA: TGTGCCATCAGTGAGGGAGGGATGCGGACTGGAAACACCATATATTTT.

J is TRBJ2-2 and V is TRBV11-2, with D maybe TRBD2 (6 bases). V lost 5 bases and J lost 1, with 11 bases in between. CDR1 and CDR2 (germline): SGHAT, FQNNGV. The CDR3 totals 15 residues. The CDR3 region has the DNA TGTGCCAGCAGCGGAGGGACGGTGAACACCGGGGAGCTGTTTTTT. Translated, it gives CASSGGTVNTGELFF.

The J gene is TRBJ1-1, the V gene TRBV7-2; D is ambiguous. Per the germline V gene, CDR1 is SGHTA and CDR2 is FQGNSA. This CDR3 has 14 amino acids. Trimming left V 1 base short and J 1 base short, with 7 bases between. The CDR3 loop is CASSLEWQNTEAFF. In DNA form, the CDR3 reads TGTGCCAGCAGCTTAGAGTGGCAGAACACTGAAGCTTTCTTT.